This TCR beta chain was identified in a study of blood T cell repertoires in COVID-19. Original processing methods: Amplifying reference gene primers gave estimates of nucleated cell counts. Data came from immunoSEQ multiplex PCR; TCRdb stores just in-frame clones and leaves some out. D and trimming were read from the DNA, whereas the V and J calls and clone size are those reported in that table. This repertoire shows roughly 230,000 clones, about 85% found once; its top ten account for about 0.91%. Germline V CDR1 and CDR2: LNHDA, SQIVND (reference sequence). The ends were cut back, 3 bases at V and 1 base at J, with 10 bases in the middle. The CDR3 has 15 residues.

The TCR was taken from a man aged 35 to 55 with acute or convalescent COVID-19. The chain joins TRBV19 to TRBJ1-3; the D gene is possibly TRBD1 (5 bases). Material for sequencing was peripheral blood. The CDR3 DNA reads as TGTGCCAGTAGTATCGGACACAGGTCTGGAAACACCATATATTTT. Translating gives CASSIGHRSGNTIYF.